This paragraph reports one T cell receptor beta chain. No antigen is known for it. Clones were sequenced by immunoSEQ multiplex PCR, and TCRdb holds only the in-frame ones, with some missing. The sample has about 23,000 clones, about 90% seen once. Regarding time point: peripheral blood 6 weeks after treatment start. V was cut by 2 bases and J by 7 bases, with 20 bases left in between. This CDR3 contains 16 residues. Germline CDR1 is KGHSH and CDR2 is LQKENI. This entry comes from a study of PD-L1 blockade in urothelial cancer. Whole-study context: Male sex and bladder-origin urothelial cancer were recorded for twenty-five of 29 patients. The number of prior chemotherapy regimens per patient was 0 to 3. Median blood clonality was around 0.086, with tens of thousands of unique TCRs. Study conclusions and caveats: Below-median pretreatment blood TCR clonality was a predictor of better survival.

The rearrangement joins TRBV18 to TRBJ1-2; D is undetermined. The sequences come from PBMCs, collected around atezolizumab (anti-PD-L1) treatment. This receptor was taken from a woman aged 55-70 years with urothelial cancer. For the CDR3, the DNA is TGTGCCAGCTCACCAGTCTTTAATGCAGATTTATTTGGCTACACCTTC. This gives the protein CASSPVFNADLFGYTF.